This TCR beta chain was sequenced in a study of blood T cell repertoires in COVID-19. Turning to the study itself: Specimens from acute and convalescent COVID-19 originated in the United States, Italy and Spain.

TCRdb's table, derived via immunoSEQ multiplex PCR, lists solely in-frame clones and lacks some. The table records approximately 330,000 clones, approximately 87% of them present only once. The CDR3 length is 14 residues. The ends lost 5 bases at V and 5 bases at J; junction bases unmatched: 5. Germline lookup yields CDR1 SEHNR and CDR2 FQNEAQ (reference sequence). Material for sequencing was peripheral blood. This receptor was taken from a woman in her forties or fifties with active or convalescent COVID-19. The gene calls are TRBV7-9 and TRBJ1-1; the match to TRBD1 covers 10 bases. CDR3 in DNA: TGTGCCAGCAGCCCGAGGGACAGGGGAACTGAAGCTTTCTTT. Translating gives CASSPRDRGTEAFF.